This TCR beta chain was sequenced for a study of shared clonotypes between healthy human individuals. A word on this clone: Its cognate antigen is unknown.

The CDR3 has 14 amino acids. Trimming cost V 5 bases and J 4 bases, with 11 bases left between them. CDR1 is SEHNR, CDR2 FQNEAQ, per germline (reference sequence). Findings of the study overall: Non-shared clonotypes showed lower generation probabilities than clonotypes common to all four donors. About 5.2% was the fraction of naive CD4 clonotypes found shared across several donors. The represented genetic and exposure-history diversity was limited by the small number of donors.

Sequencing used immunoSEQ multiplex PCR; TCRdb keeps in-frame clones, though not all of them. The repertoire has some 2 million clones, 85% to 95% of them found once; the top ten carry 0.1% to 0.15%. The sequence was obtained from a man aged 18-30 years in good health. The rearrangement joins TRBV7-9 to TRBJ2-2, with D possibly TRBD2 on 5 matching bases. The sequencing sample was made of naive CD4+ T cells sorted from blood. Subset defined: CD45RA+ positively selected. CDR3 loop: CASSPGKGTGELFF. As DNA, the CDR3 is TGTGCCAGCAGCCCCGGGAAAGGCACCGGGGAGCTGTTTTTT.